This T cell receptor beta chain was captured by sequencing in a study of blood T cell repertoires in COVID-19. Study summary: Donors in the United States, Italy and Spain gave samples during acute or convalescent COVID-19. The analysed material was cDNA or gDNA that came from T cells, B-cell-depleted T cells, or PBMCs.

Generated by immunoSEQ multiplex PCR, the TCRdb table keeps only in-frame clones and is missing some. The sample includes 200,000 to 250,000 clones, nearly 90% seen only once; the top ten take less than 14%. The J segment lost 11 bases and the V segment lost 4 bases, leaving 12 bases of the junction unmatched. The CDR3 runs to 15 residues. The germline CDR1 and CDR2 sequences are MNHEY and SVGAGI. Study members were between about 18 and 100 years old and lived in 24 US regions. The recovered donors of Cohort 3 showed two negative PCRs, clearance, or symptom resolution. The V call is TRBV6-5, the J call TRBJ1-4, with TRBD1 matching 8 bases. Input material: PBMCs or T cells enriched from blood (not recorded which). This receptor was identified in a man younger than 40 who had recovered from COVID-19. The CDR3 protein is CASSSRTGREEKLFF. Here the CDR3 DNA reads TGTGCCAGCAGTTCGAGGACAGGGCGAGAAGAGAAACTGTTTTTT.